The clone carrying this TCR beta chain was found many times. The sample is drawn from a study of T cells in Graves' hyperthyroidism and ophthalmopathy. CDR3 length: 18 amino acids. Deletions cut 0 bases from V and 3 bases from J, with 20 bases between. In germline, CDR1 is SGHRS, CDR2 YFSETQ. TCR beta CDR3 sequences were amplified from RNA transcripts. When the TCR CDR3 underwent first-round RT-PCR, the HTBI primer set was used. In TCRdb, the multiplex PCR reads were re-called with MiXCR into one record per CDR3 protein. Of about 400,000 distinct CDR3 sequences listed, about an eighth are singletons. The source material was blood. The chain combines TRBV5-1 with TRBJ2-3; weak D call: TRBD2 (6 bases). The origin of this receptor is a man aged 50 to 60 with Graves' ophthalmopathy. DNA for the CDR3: TGCGCCAGCAGCTTGGTTGTGGGGGGACCCCGAATAACAGATACGCAGTATTTT. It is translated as CASSLVVGGPRITDTQYF.